A single sample gave rise to the 10 T cell receptor beta chains below, sequenced in a study of cytomegalovirus exposure and HLA in healthy donors (dated by TCRdb to about 2017). Library preparation used the immunoSEQ multiplex PCR assay. A mixture of 60 forward primers for TCR Vbeta segments and 13 reverse primers for TCR Jbeta segments was used in the multiplex PCR. TCRdb mirrors the immuneACCESS table, restricted to in-frame sequences. Some clones are absent from its copies; in checked studies, under half trace to an unresolved V gene, and the reason for the others is unknown. Across this sample there are 100,000 to 150,000 clones, with around 8.5% seen only once. Clones ranked in the top ten supply 4.5% to 7% of the sample. The sample taken for sequencing was PBMCs. The receptors were gathered from a man aged 40-49 years in good health and CMV-seronegative.

This clone came up a few times. V usage is TRBV4-1 and J usage is TRBJ2-1; 9 bases map to TRBD2. This CDR3 contains 15 residues. Germline assignment: CDR1 MGHRA and CDR2 YSYEKL. V lost 2 bases and J lost 6; bases outside the gene matches: 5. CDR3 region: CASSQKGAGGNEQFF. DNA for the CDR3: TGCGCCAGCAGCCAAAAGGGAGCGGGGGGCAATGAGCAGTTCTTC.

This rearrangement joins TRBV19 to TRBJ1-1; D gene ambiguous. CDR3 size: 14 residues. V lost 5 bases to trimming and J lost 3 bases, with 13 bases between them. Germline values: CDR1 LNHDA, CDR2 SQIVND (reference sequence). The CDR3, as DNA: TGTGCCAGTAGTCCCTGGACGGGAGACACTGAAGCTTTCTTT. Translation gives CASSPWTGDTEAFF.

The CDR3 reads CASSLAVGFGEHGDPYEQYF. DNA of the CDR3: TGTGCCAGCAGCTTAGCGGTGGGCTTCGGGGAGCATGGGGATCCCTACGAGCAGTACTTC. The J gene is TRBJ2-7, the V gene TRBV7-6; D perhaps matches TRBD2 (5 bases). V dropped 0 bases and J dropped 2 bases, with 26 bases sitting between them. The CDR3 covers 20 residues. From germline, CDR1 is SGHVS and CDR2 FNYEAQ.

This clone turned up a few times. The chain joins TRBV4-2 to TRBJ2-3, with 13 bases matching TRBD2. The ends lost 2 bases at V and 11 bases at J; junction bases unmatched: 10. The CDR3 runs 16 residues. Germline V gene lookup returns CDR1 LGHNA and CDR2 YNFKEQ. For the CDR3, the DNA is TGTGCCAGCAGCCAACCCGGGAGGACTAGCGGGGGTGGGCAGTATTTT. Its translation: CASSQPGRTSGGGQYF.

This rearrangement joins TRBV11-2 to TRBJ1-2; D remains ambiguous. Germline V gene sequence: CDR1 SGHAT, CDR2 FQNNGV. With 5 bases removed from V and 4 bases from J, the gap between germline ends came to 8 bases. The length of the CDR3 is 12 residues. The CDR3 DNA reads as TGTGCCAGCAGCCGCCCGGGCTATGGCTACACCTTC. Its protein product is CASSRPGYGYTF.

The table lists this clone with a few counts. The rearrangement joins TRBV18 to TRBJ2-7, with 10 bases aligning to TRBD1. V trimming: 3 bases; J trimming: 5 bases; junction bases outside the gene matches: 7. The CDR3 has 15 residues. From germline, CDR1 is KGHSH and CDR2 LQKENI. CDR3 DNA: TGTGCCAGCTCACCTTCGGGACAGGGGTTCCACGAGCAGTACTTC. This codes for CASSPSGQGFHEQYF.

This clone was counted a few times. The DNA of the CDR3 is TGTGCCAGTAGTATAGTGCCAGGGGTCACTGAAGCTTTCTTT. Its translation is CASSIVPGVTEAFF. V gene TRBV19 combines with J gene TRBJ1-1, with D perhaps matching TRBD1 (6 bases). Trimming left V 1 base short and J 4 bases short, with 10 bases between. Germline loops: CDR1 LNHDA, CDR2 SQIVND (reference sequence). This CDR3 contains 14 residues.

The chain links TRBV4-2 to TRBJ2-7; 7 bases agree with TRBD1. Trimming cost V 0 bases and J 0 bases; bases outside gene matches: 2. Per germline, CDR1 LGHNA and CDR2 YNFKEQ. The CDR3 is 15 amino acids. The CDR3 protein is CASSQEGDSSYEQYF. The CDR3 DNA is TGTGCCAGCAGCCAAGAGGGGGACAGCTCCTACGAGCAGTACTTC.

This sequence joins TRBV11-2 and TRBJ2-2; 14 nucleotides match TRBD2. This CDR3 region has 17 residues. Germline lookup yields CDR1 SGHAT and CDR2 FQNNGV. Trimming removed 5 bases from V and 2 bases from J; junction bases left unmatched: 4. CDR3 in amino acids: CASSRLAGGHNTGELFF. The CDR3 coding sequence is TGTGCCAGCAGCAGACTAGCGGGGGGGCACAACACCGGGGAGCTGTTTTTT.

The table lists this clone with a few counts. The chain employs TRBV15 and TRBJ2-2; perhaps TRBD1 as D (5 bases). Trimming cost V 0 bases and J 1 base, with 15 bases left between them. The germline CDR1 and CDR2 sequences are LNHNV and YYDKDF (reference sequence). CDR3 length: 18 residues. This CDR3 is CATSREGVTGQNTGELFF. For the CDR3, the DNA is TGTGCCACCAGCAGAGAAGGAGTAACAGGACAGAACACCGGGGAGCTGTTTTTT.